The 18 T cell receptor beta chains below were found in one sample sequenced in a study of blood T cell repertoires in COVID-19. The data were produced by immunoSEQ multiplex PCR, yet TCRdb's version contains in-frame clones alone and is incomplete. The sample yields about 230,000 clones, 70% to 90% seen once. Sequenced: peripheral blood. All receptors derive from a man aged 45-65 years with COVID-19, enrolled during active disease.

This clone is a singleton in its sample. The chain joins TRBV5-1 to TRBJ1-2; D gene ambiguous. CDR3 size: 14 residues. The ends were cut back, 0 bases at V and 0 bases at J, with 6 bases in the middle. CDR1 is SGHRS and CDR2 is YFSETQ in the germline V gene. This CDR3 is CASSLDLSNYGYTF. The DNA for the CDR3 is TGCGCCAGCAGCTTGGATCTGTCTAACTATGGCTACACCTTC.

A note on this clone: Additional DNA sequences in this sample encode the identical CDR3. V gene TRBV6-5 combines with J gene TRBJ1-5, with unresolved D. CDR3 length: 15 residues. From germline, CDR1 is MNHEY and CDR2 SVGAGI. With 0 bases removed from V and 2 bases from J, the gap between germline ends came to 8 bases. CDR3 sequence reads: CASSYSGQGNQPQHF. As DNA, the CDR3 is TGTGCCAGCAGTTACTCTGGGCAGGGCAATCAGCCCCAGCATTTT.

The rearrangement links TRBV2 to TRBJ1-2, with D possibly matching TRBD1 (5 bases). Trimming pared 5 bases from V and 13 bases from J, leaving 14 bases between. CDR3 length equals 11 residues. Looked up from germline, CDR1 is SNHLY and CDR2 is FYNNEI. The CDR3 nucleotides are TGTGCCAGCAGTTTTGACAGTTGCTGCACCTTC. Residues: CASSFDSCCTF. The variable domain in full, with the rest retrieved from reference TRBV2 and TRBJ1-2, is EPEVTQTPSHQVTQMGQEVILRCVPISNHLYFYWYRQILGQKVEFLVSFYNNEISEKSEIFDDQFSVERPDGSNFTLKIRSTKLEDSAMYFCASSFDSCCTFGSGTRLTVV.

The chain combines TRBV5-1 with TRBJ2-3; the D gene is possibly TRBD2 (6 bases). The germline CDR1 and CDR2 sequences are SGHRS and YFSETQ. Between the trimmed V and J ends, which lost 7 bases and 0 bases, there was a span of 12 bases. This CDR3 spans 14 amino acids. The CDR3 nucleotides are TGCGCCAGCTCGCCGGGGGTCAGCACAGATACGCAGTATTTT. Residues: CASSPGVSTDTQYF. The full variable domain, completed using reference TRBV5-1 and TRBJ2-3, is KAGVTQTPRYLIKTRGQQVTLSCSPISGHRSVSWYQQTPGQGLQFLFEYFSETQRNKGNFPGRFSGRQFSNSRSEMNVSTLELGDSALYLCASSPGVSTDTQYFGPGTRLTVL.

CDR3 sequence reads: CASSQFGTGFMNTEAFF. The CDR3 DNA follows: TGCGCCAGCAGCCAGTTTGGGACAGGGTTCATGAACACTGAAGCTTTCTTT. The V gene is TRBV5-1, the J gene TRBJ1-1; the match to TRBD1 covers 9 bases. V was clipped by 4 bases and J by 0 bases; unmatched bases: 10. CDR1 and CDR2 (germline): SGHRS, YFSETQ. The CDR3 loop spans 17 amino acids. Full variable domain (rest looked up from reference TRBV5-1 and TRBJ1-1): KAGVTQTPRYLIKTRGQQVTLSCSPISGHRSVSWYQQTPGQGLQFLFEYFSETQRNKGNFPGRFSGRQFSNSRSEMNVSTLELGDSALYLCASSQFGTGFMNTEAFFGQGTRLTVV.

The CDR3 DNA reads as TGCGCCAGCAGCCAAGATGAAACTAGCGGGAACTACGAGCAGTACTTC. This codes for CASSQDETSGNYEQYF. The chain joins TRBV4-1 to TRBJ2-7, with 10 positions matching TRBD2. This CDR3 spans 16 amino acids. In germline, CDR1 is MGHRA, CDR2 YSYEKL. J gave up 3 bases and V 0 bases, and 5 bases lay outside the gene matches.

The DNA of the CDR3 is TGTGCCAGCAGCAAAGCGCCGGGACAGATCTATGGCTACACCTTC. Translated, it gives CASSKAPGQIYGYTF. The chain has TRBV21-1 and TRBJ1-2; the table's D call, TRBD1, has no DNA check behind it. TRBV21-1 is recorded as a pseudogene. The CDR3 consists of 15 residues.

V gene TRBV5-5 combines with J gene TRBJ2-3; D is undetermined. Germline V gene lookup returns CDR1 SGHKS and CDR2 YYEKEE (reference sequence). Trimming removed 0 bases at V and 2 bases at J, with 10 bases between. The length of the CDR3 is 15 residues. The CDR3 bases are TGTGCCAGCAGCTTGGCCCAGGTACTCACAGATACGCAGTATTTT. Encoded protein: CASSLAQVLTDTQYF. Together with reference TRBV5-5 and TRBJ2-3, the CDR3 gives the full variable domain: DAGVTQSPTHLIKTRGQQVTLRCSPISGHKSVSWYQQVLGQGPQFIFQYYEKEERGRGNFPDRFSARQFPNYSSELNVNALLLGDSALYLCASSLAQVLTDTQYFGPGTRLTVL.

In its sample, this clone was seen once. The V and J genes are TRBV7-9 and TRBJ1-2; D might be TRBD1 (5 bases). V was clipped by 5 bases and J by 7 bases, with 11 bases between them. The CDR3 runs to 12 residues. Germline values: CDR1 SEHNR, CDR2 FQNEAQ (reference sequence). The CDR3 region is CASSLSQGGYTF. The CDR3 bases are TGTGCCAGCAGCCTGAGTCAGGGTGGCTACACCTTC.

This chain uses TRBV19 with TRBJ1-1; 9 bases are a match to TRBD1. Germline loops: CDR1 LNHDA, CDR2 SQIVND (reference sequence). The CDR3 is 15 residues long. J was trimmed by 1 base and V by 5 bases; bases with no gene match: 5. In DNA, the CDR3 is TGTGCCAGTAGTCTAACGGGACAGGGGAACACTGAAGCTTTCTTT. This translates into CASSLTGQGNTEAFF.

This chain connects TRBV25-1 to TRBJ1-1, with 8 positions matching TRBD1. Germline CDR1 MGHDK, CDR2 SYGVNS. The CDR3 extends over 18 amino acids. J was trimmed by 0 bases and V by 5 bases; bases with no gene match: 14. The CDR3 is CASSSPGTGRTLNTEAFF. The CDR3 bases are TGTGCCAGCAGTTCCCCCGGGACAGGTCGCACTTTGAACACTGAAGCTTTCTTT. The entire variable domain, with the rest obtained from reference TRBV25-1 and TRBJ1-1, is as follows: EADIYQTPRYLVIGTGKKITLECSQTMGHDKMYWYQQDPGMELHLIHYSYGVNSTEKGDLSSESTVSRIRTEHFPLTLESARPSHTSQYLCASSSPGTGRTLNTEAFFGQGTRLTVV.

The chain is built from TRBV28 and TRBJ1-6; D gene uncertain. The germline gives CDR1 MDHEN, CDR2 SYDVKM. CDR3 size: 13 residues. V was shortened by 3 bases and J by 7 bases, with 7 bases between the two germline ends. DNA for the CDR3: TGTGCCAGCAGTTTCCCCCAGAATTCACCCCTCCACTTT. Translating gives CASSFPQNSPLHF.

This clone was picked up a small number of times. CDR3 in DNA: TGCGCCAGCAGCTTCGCGAACCCGAACACTGAAGCTTTCTTT. Its protein product is CASSFANPNTEAFF. The V call is TRBV5-1, the J call TRBJ1-1; D is undetermined. The CDR3 extends over 14 amino acids. Trimming pared 2 bases from V and 1 base from J, leaving 9 bases between. Germline CDR1 is SGHRS and CDR2 is YFSETQ.

The count of this clone is one. The chain joins TRBV6-6 to TRBJ1-6; the D gene is possibly TRBD1 (5 bases). The germline V gene encodes CDR1 MNHNY and CDR2 SVGAGI (reference sequence). The CDR3 loop spans 16 amino acids. Trimming shortened V by 0 bases and J by 8 bases, and 14 bases separated the two germline ends. The CDR3 loop is CASSYSKPREDSPLHF. In nucleotides, the CDR3 is TGTGCCAGCAGTTACTCGAAACCCAGGGAGGATTCACCCCTCCACTTT.

The gene calls are TRBV12-3 or TRBV12-4 and TRBJ1-1, with D unclear. The V and J ends lost 5 bases and 1 base respectively, with 8 bases between them. This CDR3 region has 13 residues. The CDR3 coding sequence is TGTGCCAGCAGTGTACGGGGGAACACTGAAGCTTTCTTT. It encodes CASSVRGNTEAFF.

The chain recombines TRBV28 with TRBJ2-1, with 11 positions matching TRBD2. Unmatched junction bases numbered 3, after V lost 1 base and J lost 4 bases. The CDR3 covers 16 residues. CDR1 is MDHEN, CDR2 SYDVKM, per germline. CDR3 nucleotides: TGTGCCAGCAGTTTATTTCTAGCGGGGGGATACAATGAGCAGTTCTTC. Translated, it gives CASSLFLAGGYNEQFF.

This clone appeared a single time. The chain is built from TRBV6-6 and TRBJ2-1; TRBD2 matches at 7 bases. Germline V CDR1 and CDR2: MNHNY, SVGAGI (reference sequence). The CDR3 spans 15 residues. J gave up 8 bases and V 2 bases, and 9 bases lay outside the gene matches. The CDR3 spells CASSYVQAGRDEQFF. In nucleotides, the CDR3 is TGTGCCAGCAGTTACGTTCAAGCGGGGAGGGATGAGCAGTTCTTC.

This clone was counted between two and nine times. CDR3 sequence reads: CASTRQGVYSNQPQHF. In DNA, the CDR3 is TGTGCCAGCACCAGACAGGGGGTGTATAGCAATCAGCCCCAGCATTTT. V and J are TRBV28 and TRBJ1-5; 9 positions agree with TRBD1. The ends lost 7 bases at V and 0 bases at J; junction bases unmatched: 7. In germline, CDR1 is MDHEN, CDR2 SYDVKM. The length of the CDR3 is 16 residues.